This T cell receptor beta chain came from a study of T cell repertoires in cytomegalovirus infection. For the study at large: HLA-B-restricted CMV epitopes that are well studied, plus recently identified HLA-C-restricted ones, were used by the study. Public TCR beta signatures marked donors with CMV infection and the matching HLA.

Trimming shortened V by 1 base and J by 3 bases, and 9 bases separated the two germline ends. The CDR3 is 14 amino acids. The germline CDR1 and CDR2 sequences are KGHSH and LQKENI. Findings and limits, study-wide: Predominance within the ex vivo response was attributable to HLA-C-restricted CMV-specific TCR beta clonotypes. Cumulative public TCR beta family frequency identified CMV carriers with the relevant HLA.

As regards this clonotype: Its specificity is not known.

TCRdb itself ran the reads through MiXCR, one entry per CDR3 protein. Here the sample spans roughly 90,000 distinct CDR3 sequences, around 28% being singletons. The sequenced sample was CD8+ T cells from cultured PBMCs, obtained from culture after CMV antigen stimulation. The rearrangement links TRBV18 to TRBJ2-5, with a possible D match to TRBD2 (5 bases). The receptor was derived from a human donor in good health (CMV status not recorded). Some clones in this sample may be carry-over from other donors' samples. The chain's CDR3 is CASSPREIEETQYF. As DNA, the CDR3 is TGTGCCAGCTCACCACGGGAGATTGAAGAGACCCAGTACTTC.